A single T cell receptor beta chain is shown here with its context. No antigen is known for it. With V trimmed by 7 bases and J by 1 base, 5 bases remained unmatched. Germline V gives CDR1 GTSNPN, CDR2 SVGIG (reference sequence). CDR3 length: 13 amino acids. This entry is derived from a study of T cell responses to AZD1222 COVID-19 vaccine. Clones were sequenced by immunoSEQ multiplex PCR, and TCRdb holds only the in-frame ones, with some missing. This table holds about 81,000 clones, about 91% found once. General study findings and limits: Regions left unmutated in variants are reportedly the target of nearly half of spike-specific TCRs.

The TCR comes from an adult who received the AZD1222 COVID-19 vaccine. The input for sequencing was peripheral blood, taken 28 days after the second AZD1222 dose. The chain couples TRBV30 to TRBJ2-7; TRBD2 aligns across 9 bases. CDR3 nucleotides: TGTGCCTCCACTAGCGGGCGTTCCTACGAGCAGTACTTC. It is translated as CASTSGRSYEQYF.